This T cell receptor beta chain was retrieved from a study of vaccination effects on CD4 cells after COVID-19. Findings of the study overall: Clones induced by infection and by vaccine showed marked clonal contraction late after vaccination.

Remarks on this clone: Its antigen remains unknown.

Measured with immunoSEQ multiplex PCR; TCRdb has only the in-frame clones, and not every one. The sample shows 50,000 to 75,000 clones, more than 60% of them seen only once. Upon completion of about ten days in culture, CD4+ T cells were isolated. Germline V CDR1 and CDR2: SEHNR, FQNEAQ (reference sequence). CDR3 length: 13 amino acids. Trimming removed 5 bases from V and 6 bases from J; junction bases left unmatched: 7. This specimen consisted of CD4+ T cells from PBMCs cultured without peptide, obtained before COVID-19 vaccination. This TCR derives from a human donor who had a prior SARS-CoV-2 infection. V is TRBV7-9 and J is TRBJ2-7, with TRBD2 identical over 7 bases. As DNA, the CDR3 is TGTGCCAGCAGCCGCGGGGGTTCCGTCGAGCAGTACTTC. Protein: CASSRGGSVEQYF. The variable domain in full, with the rest retrieved from reference TRBV7-9 and TRBJ2-7, is DTGVSQNPRHKITKRGQNVTFRCDPISEHNRLYWYRQTLGQGPEFLTYFQNEAQLEKSRLLSDRFSAERPKGSFSTLEIQRTEQGDSAMYLCASSRGGSVEQYFGPGTRLTVT.